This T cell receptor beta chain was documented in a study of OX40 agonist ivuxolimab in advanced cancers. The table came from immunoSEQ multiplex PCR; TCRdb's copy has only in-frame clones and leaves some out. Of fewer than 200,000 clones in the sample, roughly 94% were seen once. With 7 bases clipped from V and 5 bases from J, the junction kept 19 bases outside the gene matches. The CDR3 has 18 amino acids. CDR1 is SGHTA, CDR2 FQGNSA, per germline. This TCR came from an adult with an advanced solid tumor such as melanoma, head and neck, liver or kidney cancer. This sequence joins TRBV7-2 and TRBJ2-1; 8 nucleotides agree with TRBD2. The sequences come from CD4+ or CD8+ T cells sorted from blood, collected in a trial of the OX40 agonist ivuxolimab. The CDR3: CASTKGMRGGPRNNEQFF. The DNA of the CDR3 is TGTGCCAGCACCAAAGGGATGCGCGGGGGGCCAAGGAACAATGAGCAGTTCTTC.